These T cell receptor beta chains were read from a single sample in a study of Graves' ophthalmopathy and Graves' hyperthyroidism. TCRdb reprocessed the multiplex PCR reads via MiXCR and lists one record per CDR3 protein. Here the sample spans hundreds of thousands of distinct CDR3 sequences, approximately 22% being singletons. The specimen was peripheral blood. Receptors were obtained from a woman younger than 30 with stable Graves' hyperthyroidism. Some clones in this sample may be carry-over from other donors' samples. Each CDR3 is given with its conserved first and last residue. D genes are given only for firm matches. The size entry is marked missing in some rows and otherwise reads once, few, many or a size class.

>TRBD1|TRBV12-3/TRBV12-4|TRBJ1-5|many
CASSPGQVDGEPQHF
TGTGCCAGCAGCCCGGGACAGGTGGACGGGGAGCCCCAGCATTTT
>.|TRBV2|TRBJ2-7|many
CASIASLSSSYEQYF
TGTGCCAGCATCGCTAGCCTATCTAGCTCCTACGAGCAGTACTTC
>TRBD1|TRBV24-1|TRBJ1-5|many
CATLGRTGVIPNDSNQPQHF
TGTGCCACCCTAGGTCGGACAGGGGTTATCCCGAACGATAGCAATCAGCCCCAGCATTTT
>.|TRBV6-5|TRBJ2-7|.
CASSYSETGPYEQYF
TGTGCCAGCAGTTACTCCGAAACAGGGCCCTACGAGCAGTACTTC
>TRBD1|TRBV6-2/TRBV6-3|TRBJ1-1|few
CASSYPPMGQNDLNTEAFF
TGTGCCAGCAGTTACCCACCCATGGGACAGAACGACCTGAACACTGAAGCTTTCTTT
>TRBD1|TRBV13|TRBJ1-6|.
CASSARDRVISNSPLHF
TGTGCCAGCAGCGCCCGGGACAGGGTAATCTCGAATTCACCCCTCCACTTT
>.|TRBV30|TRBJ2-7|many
CAWKESRDYEQYF
TGTGCCTGGAAAGAAAGCAGGGACTACGAGCAGTACTTC
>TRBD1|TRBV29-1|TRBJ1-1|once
CSVTTGTGRAEAFF
TGCAGCGTTACTACCGGGACAGGTCGGGCTGAAGCTTTCTTT
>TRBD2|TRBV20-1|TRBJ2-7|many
CSARSGGNSYEQYF
TGCAGTGCTAGGAGCGGGGGGAACTCCTACGAGCAGTACTTC
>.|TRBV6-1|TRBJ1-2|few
CASGEENGGLGYTF
TGTGCCAGCGGTGAAGAGAATGGGGGGCTTGGCTACACCTTC
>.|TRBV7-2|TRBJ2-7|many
CASSLVSGGAYYEQYF
TGTGCCAGCAGCTTAGTGTCAGGGGGGGCTTACTACGAGCAGTACTTC
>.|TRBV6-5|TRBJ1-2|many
CASSYSGYYGYTF
TGTGCCAGCAGTTACTCGGGGTACTATGGCTACACCTTC
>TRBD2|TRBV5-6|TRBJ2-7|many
CASIIAGGSYEQYF
TGTGCCAGCATCATAGCGGGGGGCTCCTACGAGCAGTACTTC
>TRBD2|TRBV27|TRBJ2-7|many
CASSLSGFSGGRAGEQYF
TGTGCCAGCAGTTTATCGGGGTTTTCGGGCGGGAGGGCCGGCGAGCAGTACTTC